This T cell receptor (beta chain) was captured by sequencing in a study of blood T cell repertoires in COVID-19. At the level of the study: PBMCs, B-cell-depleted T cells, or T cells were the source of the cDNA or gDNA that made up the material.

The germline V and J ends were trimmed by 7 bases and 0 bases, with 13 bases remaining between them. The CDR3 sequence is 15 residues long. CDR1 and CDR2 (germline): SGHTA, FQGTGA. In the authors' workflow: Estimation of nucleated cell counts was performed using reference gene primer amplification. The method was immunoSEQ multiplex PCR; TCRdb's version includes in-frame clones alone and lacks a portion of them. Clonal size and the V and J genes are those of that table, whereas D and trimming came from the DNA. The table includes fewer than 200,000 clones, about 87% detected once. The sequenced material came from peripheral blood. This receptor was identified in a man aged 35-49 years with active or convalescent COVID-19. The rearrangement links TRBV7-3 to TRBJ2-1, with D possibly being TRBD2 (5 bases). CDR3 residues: CASNPEGSSYNEQFF. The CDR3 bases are TGTGCCAGCAACCCCGAGGGCTCCTCCTACAATGAGCAGTTCTTC.